This T cell receptor (beta chain) was documented in a study of CD8 T cells in Susac syndrome (dated by TCRdb to between 2018 and 2020). About the investigation overall: Whether CD8+ T cell activation and differentiation in Susac syndrome was antigen driven was tested using repertoire sequencing. Clonality of the CD8+ T cell repertoire was compared between eleven to twelve healthy donors, roughly 14 Susac syndrome patients and 15 or so multiple sclerosis patients.

RNA was extracted using the RNeasy kit, and about 0.45 to 1 ug of the RNA was reverse transcribed with random hexamers. The immunoSEQ multiplex PCR assay, covering 54 Vbeta and 13 Jbeta segments, was used to amplify TCR beta CDR3 regions. To correct PCR amplification bias, a synthetic template baseline was used for both primer optimization and computational correction. The authors' pipeline ran thus. Only productive sequences were kept, with reads annotated to V, D and J genes according to IMGT and analyzed in immunoSEQ Analyzer. Clonality was computed as one minus Shannon entropy normalized by log2 of the number of productive unique sequences. Public and private clones were assessed among the 100 most prevalent clones of each patient and control. Susac-specific clones were defined as absent from healthy and MS cohorts, approximately 1,000 published viral clones and other ImmuneACCESS disease sequences. TCRdb reran the public reads through fastp at Q25 and MiXCR, keeping productive beta chains. All rows with the same CDR3 protein become a single entry with the most common DNA and genes. These V and J calls are TCRdb output, not the study's own analysis. Here the sample has some 60,000 distinct CDR3 sequences; approximately 90% occur a single time. The ten largest clonotypes hold nearly 0.2% of the sample.

High-throughput TCR beta sequencing profiled peripheral blood CD8+ and CD4+ T cells from healthy donors, Susac syndrome patients and multiple sclerosis patients. Healthy donors were included as age- and sex-matched controls. Bulk CD8+ and CD4+ T cells were purified by magnetic negative isolation, whereas CD8+ TEMRA cells were enriched by FACS. Blood was collected in EDTA tubes and processed within 24 hours, with PBMCs isolated through density gradient centrifugation. PBMCs intended for TCR sequencing were frozen in liquid nitrogen and were later thawed in a 37 degrees C water bath. The sorted or isolated CD4+, CD8+ and CD8+ TEMRA cells reached a purity of at least 90%. Looking up the germline V gene yields CDR1 MNHEY and CDR2 SVGEGT. Between the V and J ends, shortened by 3 bases and 6 bases respectively, the junction contains 12 bases. Inclusive of the bounding cysteine and phenylalanine, the CDR3 is 13 residues long. Here the CDR3 DNA is all that survives: 39 bases in frame from base 1.

In the case of this clonotype: Its cognate antigen has yet to be identified. The record has no base qualities; no much larger clone is one base away.

Study-level results and caveats: The study acknowledged that relatively few individuals were included in the TCR sequencing and HLA analysis.

The sequence was collected from a human donor in good health. The receptor chain draws on TRBV6-2 or TRBV6-3 and TRBJ2-7, with a tentative D gene TRBD1 over 6 matching bases. Sequences were obtained from CD8+ T cells from PBMCs. The nucleotides are TGTGCCAGCAGTTATGGACAGACCCGCGAGCAGTACTTC. This is translated as CASSYGQTREQYF.